Listed below are T cell receptor beta chains from one sample, sequenced in a study of graft-versus-host responses after intestinal transplantation. Only in-frame clones appear in the TCRdb table, and some are missing; sequencing was by immunoSEQ multiplex PCR. The data contain 80,000 to 100,000 clones, roughly 90% of them seen just once; the ten biggest clones take up around 0.18%. Their specific antigens are unknown. Sequenced here: unstimulated CD4+ T cells sorted from spleen or lymph node cells, sampled before intestinal transplant. Source of these receptors: a human donor who received an intestinal transplant. Both conserved end residues are part of each CDR3. D genes are given only for firm matches. Clone size appears in some rows only: once, few, many, or a class for an expanded clone.

NA	TRBV4-1	TRBD1	TRBJ1-4	CASSQGTTGNEKLFF	TGCGCCAGCAGCCAAGGAACGACAGGGAACGAAAAACTGTTTTTT
NA	TRBV7-3	TRBD1	TRBJ2-1	CASSRDRGRNEQFF	TGTGCCAGCAGCCGGGACAGGGGACGGAATGAGCAGTTCTTC
NA	TRBV5-1	TRBD2	TRBJ2-5	CASSPSSGEETQYF	TGCGCCAGCAGCCCGTCTAGCGGGGAAGAGACCCAGTACTTC
NA	TRBV5-6	TRBD2	TRBJ2-1	CASSLGLAGGPYEQFF	TGTGCCAGCAGCTTGGGGTTGGCGGGGGGGCCTTATGAGCAGTTCTTC
NA	TRBV5-1	NA	TRBJ1-4	CASSGGPLGAEKLFF	TGCGCCAGCAGCGGGGGCCCTTTGGGGGCTGAAAAACTGTTTTTT
NA	TRBV6-5	TRBD1	TRBJ1-5	CASGPGQGDIKPQHF	TGTGCCAGTGGGCCGGGACAGGGGGACATCAAGCCCCAGCATTTT
NA	TRBV28	NA	TRBJ2-7	CASRQRAPQGGEQYF	TGTGCCAGCAGGCAGCGGGCCCCCCAAGGAGGCGAGCAGTACTTC
NA	TRBV7-8	NA	TRBJ2-1	CASPPSTGDLSYNEQFF	TGTGCCAGCCCACCCTCAACGGGGGACCTTTCCTACAATGAGCAGTTCTTC
NA	TRBV6-6	NA	TRBJ1-2	CASSYLGREDGYTF	TGTGCCAGCAGTTACTTGGGCAGGGAGGATGGCTACACCTTC
NA	TRBV6-5	NA	TRBJ1-2	CASSPLGANYGYTF	TGTGCCAGCAGTCCCCTCGGGGCTAACTATGGCTACACCTTC
NA	TRBV19	NA	TRBJ1-5	CASSNLLGGKPQHF	TGTGCCAGTAGTAACCTATTGGGGGGGAAGCCCCAGCATTTT
NA	TRBV6-5	TRBD1	TRBJ2-3	CASSSDSNRGDTQYF	TGTGCCAGCAGTTCCGATTCTAACAGGGGAGATACGCAGTATTTT
NA	TRBV5-4	NA	TRBJ1-4	CARLRETNEKLFF	TGTGCCAGACTCCGGGAAACTAATGAAAAACTGTTTTTT
NA	TRBV19	NA	TRBJ2-7	CASSIDSRQTSYEQYF	TGTGCCAGTAGTATAGACTCTAGGCAGACCTCCTACGAGCAGTACTTC
NA	TRBV28	TRBD1	TRBJ1-1	CASTTRRETGGPSNTEAFF	TGTGCCAGCACCACTCGGCGGGAGACAGGGGGCCCGTCGAACACTGAAGCTTTCTTT
NA	TRBV11-2	NA	TRBJ1-1	CASSYEGLNTEAFF	TGTGCCAGCAGCTACGAGGGACTCAACACTGAAGCTTTCTTT
once	TRBV30	NA	TRBJ1-5	CAWSVRGNQPQHF	TGTGCCTGGAGTGTCCGGGGAAATCAGCCCCAGCATTTT
NA	TRBV6-4	TRBD2	TRBJ2-3	CASSDIGGGAIDTQYF	TGTGCCAGCAGTGACATCGGCGGGGGGGCCATAGATACGCAGTATTTT
NA	TRBV29-1	TRBD2	TRBJ2-5	CSVLWTSGGLRYF	TGCAGCGTTCTTTGGACTAGCGGGGGACTACGGTACTTC
NA	TRBV5-1	TRBD1	TRBJ1-2	CASSLVGDRDGYTF	TGCGCCAGCAGCTTGGTAGGGGACAGGGATGGCTACACCTTC
NA	TRBV30	TRBD1	TRBJ2-7	CAWSRGTGASYEQYF	TGTGCCTGGAGTCGAGGGACAGGGGCGTCCTACGAGCAGTACTTC
once	TRBV5-6	NA	TRBJ2-3	CASSPTVETDTQYF	TGTGCCAGCAGCCCTACCGTAGAAACAGATACGCAGTATTTT
NA	TRBV19	TRBD2	TRBJ2-1	CASSLWTSGRAYNEQFF	TGTGCCAGTAGTCTATGGACTAGCGGGAGGGCCTACAATGAGCAGTTCTTC
NA	TRBV6-1	NA	TRBJ2-7	CASSEQGYEQYF	TGTGCCAGCAGTGAACAGGGCTACGAGCAGTACTTC
NA	TRBV19	TRBD1	TRBJ1-5	CAIGQATYSNQPQHF	TGTGCCATCGGACAGGCCACATATAGCAATCAGCCCCAGCATTTT
NA	TRBV19	NA	TRBJ1-1	CASSPDSRTEAFF	TGTGCCAGTAGCCCGGACTCCCGGACTGAAGCTTTCTTT
NA	TRBV6-5	TRBD1	TRBJ1-2	CASSSDRRGYTF	TGTGCCAGCAGTTCGGACAGGCGTGGCTACACCTTC
NA	TRBV9	NA	TRBJ1-2	CASRQGLYGYTF	TGTGCCAGCAGACAGGGATTGTATGGCTACACCTTC
NA	TRBV19	TRBD1	TRBJ1-2	CASSIAGQIYGYTF	TGTGCCAGTAGTATAGCGGGACAGATATATGGCTACACCTTC
NA	TRBV28	NA	TRBJ1-5	CASNPPGGRPQHF	TGTGCCAGCAACCCTCCAGGTGGTAGACCCCAGCATTTT
NA	TRBV30	NA	TRBJ1-2	CAWSQQSNYGYTF	TGTGCCTGGAGCCAACAGTCTAACTATGGCTACACCTTC
NA	TRBV11-2	NA	TRBJ2-7	CASSFKIQGGPEQYF	TGTGCCAGCAGCTTCAAAATCCAGGGGGGACCCGAGCAGTACTTC
NA	TRBV6-1	NA	TRBJ2-1	CASMRTDEQFF	TGTGCCAGCATGCGGACAGATGAGCAGTTCTTC
once	TRBV30	TRBD2	TRBJ2-1	CAWRGIAGRRNNEQFF	TGTGCCTGGAGGGGGATAGCGGGAAGGAGGAACAATGAGCAGTTCTTC
NA	TRBV9	NA	TRBJ2-3	CASSEDQGHGADTQYF	TGTGCCAGCAGCGAGGACCAGGGGCACGGCGCAGATACGCAGTATTTT
NA	TRBV2	TRBD1	TRBJ2-7	CASTKQGPQLSYEQYF	TGTGCCAGCACCAAACAGGGGCCCCAACTCTCCTACGAGCAGTACTTC
NA	TRBV5-1	NA	TRBJ2-5	CASSLTYPEEETQYF	TGCGCCAGCAGCTTGACCTACCCAGAGGAAGAGACCCAGTACTTC
NA	TRBV15	NA	TRBJ2-7	CATSREVYTSQYF	TGTGCCACCAGCAGAGAAGTGTATACTTCACAGTACTTC
NA	TRBV19	NA	TRBJ2-7	CASSMKQGWSHEQYF	TGTGCCAGTAGTATGAAACAGGGTTGGTCCCACGAGCAGTACTTC
NA	TRBV5-6	NA	TRBJ1-5	CASSYGWGGMNQPQHF	TGTGCCAGCAGCTATGGGTGGGGGGGCATGAATCAGCCCCAGCATTTT
NA	TRBV10-3	NA	TRBJ1-1	CAISDRDYTEAFF	TGTGCCATCAGTGACAGGGACTACACTGAAGCTTTCTTT